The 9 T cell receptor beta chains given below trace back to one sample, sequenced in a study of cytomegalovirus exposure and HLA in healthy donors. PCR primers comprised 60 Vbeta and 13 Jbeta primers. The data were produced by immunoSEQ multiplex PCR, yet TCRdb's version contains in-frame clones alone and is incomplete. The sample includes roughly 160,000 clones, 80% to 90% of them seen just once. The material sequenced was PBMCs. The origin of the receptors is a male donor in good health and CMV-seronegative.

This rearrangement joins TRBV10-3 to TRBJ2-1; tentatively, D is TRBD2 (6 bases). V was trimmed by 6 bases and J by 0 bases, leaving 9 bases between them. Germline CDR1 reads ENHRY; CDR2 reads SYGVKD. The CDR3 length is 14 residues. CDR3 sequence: CAIRAGSSYNEQFF. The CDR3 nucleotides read TGTGCCATCAGGGCGGGAAGCTCCTACAATGAGCAGTTCTTC.

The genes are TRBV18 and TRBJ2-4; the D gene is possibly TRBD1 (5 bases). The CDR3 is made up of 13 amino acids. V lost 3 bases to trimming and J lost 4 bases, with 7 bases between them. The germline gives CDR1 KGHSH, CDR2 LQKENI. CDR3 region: CASSPGQKNIQYF. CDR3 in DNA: TGTGCCAGCTCACCGGGGCAGAAAAACATTCAGTACTTC.

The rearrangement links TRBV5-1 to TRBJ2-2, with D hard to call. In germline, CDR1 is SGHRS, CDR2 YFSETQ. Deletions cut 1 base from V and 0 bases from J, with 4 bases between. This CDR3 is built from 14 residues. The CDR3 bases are TGCGCCAGCAGCTTGACAGCGAACACCGGGGAGCTGTTTTTT. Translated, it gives CASSLTANTGELFF. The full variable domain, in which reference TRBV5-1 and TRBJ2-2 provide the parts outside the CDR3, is KAGVTQTPRYLIKTRGQQVTLSCSPISGHRSVSWYQQTPGQGLQFLFEYFSETQRNKGNFPGRFSGRQFSNSRSEMNVSTLELGDSALYLCASSLTANTGELFFGEGSRLTVL.

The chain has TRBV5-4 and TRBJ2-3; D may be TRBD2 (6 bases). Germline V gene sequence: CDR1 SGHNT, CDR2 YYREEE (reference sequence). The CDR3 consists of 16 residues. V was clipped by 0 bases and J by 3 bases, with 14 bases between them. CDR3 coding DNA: TGTGCCAGCAGCTTGGAGGTGGGACGGGGGACAGATACGCAGTATTTT. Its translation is CASSLEVGRGTDTQYF.

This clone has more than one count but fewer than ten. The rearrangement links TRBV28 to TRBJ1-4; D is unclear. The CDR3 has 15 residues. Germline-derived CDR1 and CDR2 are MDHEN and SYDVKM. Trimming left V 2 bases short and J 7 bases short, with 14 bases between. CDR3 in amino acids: CASSLIVTRGEKLFF. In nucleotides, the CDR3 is TGTGCCAGCAGTTTAATTGTGACCCGGGGTGAAAAACTGTTTTTT. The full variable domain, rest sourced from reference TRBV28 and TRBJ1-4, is DVKVTQSSRYLVKRTGEKVFLECVQDMDHENMFWYRQDPGLGLRLIYFSYDVKMKEKGDIPEGYSVSREKKERFSLILESASTNQTSMYLCASSLIVTRGEKLFFGSGTQLSVL.

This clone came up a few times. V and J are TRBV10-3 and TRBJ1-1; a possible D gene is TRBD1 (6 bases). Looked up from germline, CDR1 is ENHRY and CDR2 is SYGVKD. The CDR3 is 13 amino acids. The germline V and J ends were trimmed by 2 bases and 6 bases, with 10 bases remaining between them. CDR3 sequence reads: CAISEGGDAEAFF. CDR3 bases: TGTGCCATCAGTGAGGGGGGCGACGCTGAAGCTTTCTTT.

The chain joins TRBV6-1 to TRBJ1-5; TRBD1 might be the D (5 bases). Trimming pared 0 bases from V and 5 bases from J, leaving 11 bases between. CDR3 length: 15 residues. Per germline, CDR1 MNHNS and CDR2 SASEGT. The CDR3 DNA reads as TGTGCCAGCAGTGAAGCGCGGCAGGGTTATCAGCCCCAGCATTTT. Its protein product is CASSEARQGYQPQHF.

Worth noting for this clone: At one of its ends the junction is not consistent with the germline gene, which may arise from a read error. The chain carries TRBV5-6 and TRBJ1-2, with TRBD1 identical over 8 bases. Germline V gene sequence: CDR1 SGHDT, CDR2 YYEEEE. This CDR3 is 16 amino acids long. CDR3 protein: CASSPGPDRENCGYTF. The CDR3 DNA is TGTGCCAGCAGCCCTGGCCCGGACAGGGAGAACTGTGGCTACACCTTC.

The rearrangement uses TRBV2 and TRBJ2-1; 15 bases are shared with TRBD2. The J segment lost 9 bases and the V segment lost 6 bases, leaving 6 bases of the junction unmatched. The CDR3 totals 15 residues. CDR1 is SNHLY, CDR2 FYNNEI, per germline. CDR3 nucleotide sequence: TGTGCCAGCAGACGGGGACTAGCGGGGGGAATTGAGCAGTTCTTC. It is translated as CASRRGLAGGIEQFF.